These 26 T cell receptor beta chains originate from one sample sequenced in a study of blood T cell repertoires in COVID-19. Sequencing used immunoSEQ multiplex PCR; TCRdb keeps in-frame clones, though not all of them. The sample comprises roughly 380,000 clones, more than 70% of which are singletons, and approximately 1% rests with the top ten. The specimen sequenced was PBMCs or T cells enriched from blood (not recorded which). The receptors originated from a woman aged 25 to 39 who had been exposed to COVID-19.

The J gene is TRBJ1-6, the V gene TRBV9; TRBD1 might be the D (6 bases). Germline CDR1 is SGDLS and CDR2 is YYNGEE. This CDR3 has 15 amino acids. The germline V and J ends were trimmed by 3 bases and 10 bases, with 17 bases remaining between them. The CDR3 here is CASSAPGRGPSPLHF. The CDR3 DNA sequence: TGTGCCAGCAGCGCCCCGGGCAGGGGTCCCTCACCCCTCCACTTT.

The chain has TRBV6-5 and TRBJ1-1; no clear D gene. Germline-derived CDR1 and CDR2 are MNHEY and SVGAGI. The CDR3 consists of 14 residues. V was trimmed by 7 bases and J by 1 base, leaving 13 bases between them. This CDR3 reads CASTTGRGNTEAFF. CDR3 bases: TGTGCCAGCACCACCGGGCGGGGGAACACTGAAGCTTTCTTT.

This clone was seen a handful of times. The V gene is TRBV11-1, the J gene TRBJ2-7, with TRBD2 matching 9 bases. Germline V gene data show CDR1 as SGHAT and CDR2 as FQDESV (reference sequence). The junction had 6 bases not matched to a gene; V was cut back by 5 bases and J by 1 base. This CDR3 region has 15 residues. The CDR3 sequence is CASSVSGSVSYEQYF. The CDR3 nucleotides are TGTGCCAGCAGCGTTAGCGGGAGTGTTTCCTACGAGCAGTACTTC. The variable domain in full, completed from reference TRBV11-1 and TRBJ2-7, reads EAEVAQSPRYKITEKSQAVAFWCDPISGHATLYWYRQILGQGPELLVQFQDESVVDDSQLPKDRFSAERLKGVDSTLKIQPAELGDSAMYLCASSVSGSVSYEQYFGPGTRLTVT.

The chain joins TRBV7-9 to TRBJ1-2, with D possibly being TRBD1 (5 bases). In germline, CDR1 is SEHNR, CDR2 FQNEAQ (reference sequence). V gave up 3 bases and J gave up 7 bases, with 15 bases separating them. This CDR3 contains 14 residues. This chain's CDR3 is CASSLGGVQFGYTF. The CDR3 DNA reads TGTGCCAGCAGCTTGGGAGGGGTTCAATTTGGCTACACCTTC.

This chain links TRBV5-3 with TRBJ2-7, with a tentative D call TRBD2 (8 bases). TRBV5-3 is labeled an ORF, and its function is uncertain. This CDR3 has 18 residues. V was pared by 1 base and J by 3 bases, with 23 bases between. The DNA for the CDR3 is TGTGCCAGAAGCTTGCCGCCAGGGGGGCGGGAGGCCCTCTACGAGCAGTACTTC. Protein sequence: CARSLPPGGREALYEQYF.

This clone was detected once. CDR3 loop: CASSPFGGKETQYF. CDR3 nucleotide sequence: TGTGCCAGCTCACCGTTTGGCGGTAAAGAGACCCAGTACTTC. The rearrangement uses TRBV18 and TRBJ2-5; D not resolved. V was cut by 3 bases and J by 3 bases, with 11 bases left in between. The germline V gene has CDR1 KGHSH and CDR2 LQKENI. The CDR3 is 14 residues long.

The chain has TRBV5-1 and TRBJ2-7; possible D gene TRBD2, 5 bases. Per the germline V gene, CDR1 is SGHRS and CDR2 is YFSETQ. Trimming stripped 0 bases from V and 7 bases from J, with 17 bases between. CDR3 length: 15 residues. This chain's CDR3 is CASSLGATPRREQYF. CDR3 DNA sequence: TGCGCCAGCAGCTTGGGAGCGACACCCCGGAGGGAGCAGTACTTC.

The rearrangement joins TRBV3-1 (or the pseudogene TRBV3-2) to TRBJ2-7, with 11 positions matching TRBD1. The J segment lost 2 bases and the V segment lost 3 bases, leaving 6 bases of the junction unmatched. Germline V CDR1 and CDR2: LGHDT, YNNKEL (reference sequence). There are 16 residues in the CDR3. The CDR3 region has the DNA TGTGCCAGCAGCCATGCCTCGGGACAGGGGGCCTACGAGCAGTACTTC. Translated, it gives CASSHASGQGAYEQYF.

This clone was picked up a small number of times. V usage is TRBV13 and J usage is TRBJ2-1; D remains ambiguous. Trimming took 6 bases from V and 3 from J, leaving 9 bases between them. CDR3 size: 13 residues. CDR1 PRHDT and CDR2 FYEKMQ come from the germline V gene (reference sequence). The CDR3 region is CASSSGDYNEQFF. DNA of the CDR3: TGTGCCAGCAGTTCAGGCGACTACAATGAGCAGTTCTTC.

This clone was observed once. CDR3: CASSLGQLYGYTF. In DNA, the CDR3 is TGCGCCAGCAGCTTGGGACAGCTTTATGGCTACACCTTC. This chain connects TRBV5-1 to TRBJ1-2; the D gene is possibly TRBD1 (5 bases). The germline V gene has CDR1 SGHRS and CDR2 YFSETQ. The CDR3 is 13 amino acids. The V and J ends lost 0 bases and 5 bases respectively, with 8 bases between them. Complete variable domain (other parts from reference TRBV5-1 and TRBJ1-2): KAGVTQTPRYLIKTRGQQVTLSCSPISGHRSVSWYQQTPGQGLQFLFEYFSETQRNKGNFPGRFSGRQFSNSRSEMNVSTLELGDSALYLCASSLGQLYGYTFGSGTRLTVV.

The rearrangement joins TRBV12-3 or TRBV12-4 to TRBJ2-1, with a tentative D call TRBD1 (6 bases). V was cut by 6 bases and J by 10 bases, with 13 bases left in between. The CDR3 sequence is 12 residues long. The CDR3 DNA sequence: TGTGCCAGCAGCTTCACAGGGCGCGAGCAGTTCTTC. It encodes CASSFTGREQFF.

The chain carries TRBV9 and TRBJ1-3; possibly TRBD1 for D (5 bases). V was cut by 3 bases and J by 0 bases, with 10 bases left in between. From germline, CDR1 is SGDLS and CDR2 YYNGEE. This CDR3 spans 15 amino acids. This CDR3 is CASSADSYSGNTIYF. The CDR3 coding sequence is TGTGCCAGCAGCGCTGACAGTTACTCTGGAAACACCATATATTTT.

CDR3 DNA: TGTGCCAGCAGCCAGGTGGGGGGAGGGGGACGGGAGACCCAGTACTTC. Protein product: CASSQVGGGGRETQYF. The V call is TRBV3-1 (or the pseudogene TRBV3-2), the J call TRBJ2-5, with D possibly being TRBD2 (7 bases). Germline V lookup: CDR1 LGHDT, CDR2 YNNKEL (reference sequence). The CDR3 runs 16 residues. Deletions cut 3 bases from V and 5 bases from J, with 19 bases between.

The chain links TRBV18 to TRBJ2-7; 8 bases fit TRBD1. V was pared by 0 bases and J by 2 bases, with 3 bases of the junction left unmatched. Germline V gene data show CDR1 as KGHSH and CDR2 as LQKENI. There are 15 residues in the CDR3. The CDR3 sequence: CASSPPQGAAYEQYF. DNA for the CDR3: TGTGCCAGCTCACCACCGCAGGGGGCTGCCTACGAGCAGTACTTC.

The gene calls are TRBV27 and TRBJ2-7; a possible D gene is TRBD1 (6 bases). Trimming stripped 4 bases from V and 5 bases from J, with 15 bases between. This CDR3 is built from 14 residues. CDR1 and CDR2 from the germline V gene are MNHEY and SMNVEV (reference sequence). The CDR3 DNA sequence: TGTGCCAGCAGTTCTTTCACAGGGTTGCACGAGCAGTACTTC. This translates into CASSSFTGLHEQYF.

This clone was seen only once. CDR3 sequence reads: CSVELPDTRRFF. CDR3 nucleotides: TGCAGCGTTGAATTACCGGACACTCGGAGGTTTTTT. This chain connects TRBV29-1 to TRBJ1-4, with D perhaps TRBD1 (5 bases). The germline CDR1 and CDR2 sequences are SQVTM and ANQGSEA. The CDR3 length is 12 residues. V dropped 2 bases and J dropped 16 bases, with 17 bases sitting between them.

The V gene is TRBV10-3, the J gene TRBJ1-1; no reliable D call. The CDR3 has 12 amino acids. Deletions cut 6 bases from V and 4 bases from J, with 9 bases between. Germline CDR1 reads ENHRY; CDR2 reads SYGVKD. The CDR3 reads CAIREGGTEAFF. The CDR3 DNA reads TGTGCCATCAGGGAAGGCGGCACTGAAGCTTTCTTT.

The rearrangement links TRBV5-1 to TRBJ2-7; TRBD1 matches 8 bases. Germline V lookup: CDR1 SGHRS, CDR2 YFSETQ. The trim removed 4 bases at V and 5 bases at J, leaving 11 bases unmatched. The CDR3 is 15 amino acids. This CDR3 is CASSQDPGGGDEQYF. CDR3 DNA: TGCGCCAGCAGCCAAGACCCAGGGGGCGGGGACGAGCAGTACTTC.

The CDR3 loop is CAPRLGQGGSPLHF. Written as DNA, the CDR3 is TGTGCCCCCCGGCTGGGACAGGGAGGTTCACCCCTCCACTTT. V is TRBV2 and J is TRBJ1-6; 9 positions match TRBD1. Germline V gene data show CDR1 as SNHLY and CDR2 as FYNNEI. J was trimmed by 9 bases and V by 11 bases; bases with no gene match: 11. CDR3 length equals 14 residues.

This clone was counted once. This chain links TRBV28 with TRBJ1-2; D remains ambiguous. Germline CDR1 is MDHEN and CDR2 is SYDVKM. The CDR3 has 14 residues. V was pared by 6 bases and J by 8 bases, with 19 bases between. CDR3 DNA: TGTGCCAGCAGCCCTACCGCGGGCCATTCCGGCTACACCTTC. Translation: CASSPTAGHSGYTF.

This chain joins TRBV6-6 and TRBJ1-4; 7 nucleotides agree with TRBD1. The CDR3 has 14 residues. The V gene end was trimmed by 5 bases and the J gene end by 3 bases; junction bases not matched to a gene: 3. CDR1 is MNHNY and CDR2 is SVGAGI in the germline V gene (reference sequence). The CDR3 here is CASSPGTANEKLFF. In DNA form, the CDR3 reads TGTGCCAGCAGTCCCGGGACAGCTAATGAAAAACTGTTTTTT.

V usage is TRBV5-5 and J usage is TRBJ2-2, with 7 positions matching TRBD1. The J segment lost 4 bases and the V segment lost 5 bases, leaving 11 bases of the junction unmatched. This CDR3 is 16 amino acids long. From germline, CDR1 is SGHKS and CDR2 YYEKEE (reference sequence). The CDR3 spells CASSLTDRARTGELFF. The CDR3 nucleotides are TGTGCCAGCAGTCTAACTGACAGGGCCCGCACCGGGGAGCTGTTTTTT.

The chain employs TRBV10-2 and TRBJ1-5, with TRBD1 matching 7 bases. The CDR3 contains 15 residues. CDR1 is WSHSY, CDR2 SAAADI, per germline. The ends lost 6 bases at V and 0 bases at J; junction bases unmatched: 5. CDR3 nucleotide sequence: TGCGCCAGCAGGGGGACAGCATATAGCAATCAGCCCCAGCATTTT. The encoded protein is CASRGTAYSNQPQHF.

This clone was observed a handful of times. The J gene is TRBJ1-5, the V gene TRBV19; TRBD1 matches at 10 bases. CDR1 and CDR2 (germline): LNHDA, SQIVND (reference sequence). V shed 8 bases and J 4 bases; nucleotides not matched to a gene: 14. CDR3 size: 17 residues. DNA for the CDR3: TGTGCCAGTTACCCGGGACAGGGGTTTGGGATAAATCAGCCCCAGCATTTT. It yields the protein CASYPGQGFGINQPQHF.

This clone was recorded a few times. The chain combines TRBV6-5 with TRBJ2-7, with TRBD1 as a possible D gene (6 bases). Germline V lookup: CDR1 MNHEY, CDR2 SVGAGI. V lost 4 bases and J lost 0, with 16 bases in between. The CDR3 runs to 16 residues. For the CDR3, the DNA is TGTGCCAGCAGTTCCGTAGGGGGATTCAGCTCCTACGAGCAGTACTTC. This translates into CASSSVGGFSSYEQYF.

DNA for the CDR3: TGCAGCGTTGAGGGGGCGGATTCGCGGGAGGACTCCTACAATGAGCAGTTCTTC. Protein: CSVEGADSREDSYNEQFF. The rearrangement uses TRBV29-1 and TRBJ2-1; 8 bases line up with TRBD2. The CDR3 loop spans 18 amino acids. CDR1 SQVTM and CDR2 ANQGSEA come from the germline V gene. J gave up 0 bases and V 3 bases, and 13 bases lay outside the gene matches.